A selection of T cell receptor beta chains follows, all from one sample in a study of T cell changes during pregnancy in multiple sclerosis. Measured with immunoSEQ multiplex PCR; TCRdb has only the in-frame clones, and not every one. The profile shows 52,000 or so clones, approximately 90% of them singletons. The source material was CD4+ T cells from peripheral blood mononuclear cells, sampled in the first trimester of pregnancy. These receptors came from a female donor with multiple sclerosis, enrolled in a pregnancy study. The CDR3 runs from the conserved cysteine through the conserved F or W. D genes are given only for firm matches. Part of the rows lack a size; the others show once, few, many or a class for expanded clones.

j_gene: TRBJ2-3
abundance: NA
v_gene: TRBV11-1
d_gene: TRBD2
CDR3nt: TGTGCCAGCAGCTTGGCTAGCGGGAACACAGATACGCAGTATTTT
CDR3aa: CASSLASGNTDTQYF

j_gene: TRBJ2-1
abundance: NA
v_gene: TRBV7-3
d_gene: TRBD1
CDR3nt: TGTGCCAGCAGCTTAGGACAGGGAATAACGAATGAGCAGTTCTTC
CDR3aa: CASSLGQGITNEQFF

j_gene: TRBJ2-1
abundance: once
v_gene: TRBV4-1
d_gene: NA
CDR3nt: TGCGCCAGCAAGAGGGAACAGAGGTCCTACAATGAGCAGTTCTTC
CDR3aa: CASKREQRSYNEQFF

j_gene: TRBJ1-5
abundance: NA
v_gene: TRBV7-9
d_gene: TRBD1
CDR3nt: TGTGCCAGCTCCGAGACAGGGGATAGCAATCAGCCCCAGCATTTT
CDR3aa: CASSETGDSNQPQHF

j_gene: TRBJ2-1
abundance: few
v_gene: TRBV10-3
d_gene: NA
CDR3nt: TGTGCCATCAGTGAGTCGGGGGGAAATGAGCAGTTCTTC
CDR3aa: CAISESGGNEQFF

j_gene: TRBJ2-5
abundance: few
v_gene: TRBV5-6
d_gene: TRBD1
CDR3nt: TGTGCCAGCAGCTTGTCAACAGGGGAGAGGTACCAAGAGACCCAGTACTTC
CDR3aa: CASSLSTGERYQETQYF

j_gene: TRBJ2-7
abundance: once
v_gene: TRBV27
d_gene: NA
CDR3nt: TGTGCCAGCCTTTCGGGTGAGAACACCTACGAGCAGTACTTC
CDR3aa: CASLSGENTYEQYF

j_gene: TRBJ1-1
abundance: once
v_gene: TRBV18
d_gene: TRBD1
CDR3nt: TGTGCCAGCTCGGTTACCCAGGGGGCGGGCACTGAAGCTTTCTTT
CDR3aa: CASSVTQGAGTEAFF

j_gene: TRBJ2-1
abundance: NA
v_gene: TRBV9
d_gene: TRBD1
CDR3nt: TGTGCCAGCAGCTTCCGGGACAGGAAATACAATGAGCAGTTCTTC
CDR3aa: CASSFRDRKYNEQFF

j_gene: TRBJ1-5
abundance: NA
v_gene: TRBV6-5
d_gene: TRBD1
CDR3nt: TGTGCCAGCAGTTCGGACAGGGGGTTGGCGCCCCAGCATTTT
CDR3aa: CASSSDRGLAPQHF

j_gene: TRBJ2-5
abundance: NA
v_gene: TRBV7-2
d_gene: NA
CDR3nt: TGTGCCAGCAGCTTATTCGCGAAATGGGAGACCCAGTACTTC
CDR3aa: CASSLFAKWETQYF

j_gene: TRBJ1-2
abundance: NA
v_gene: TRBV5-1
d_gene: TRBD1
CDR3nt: TGCGCCAGCAGCAAAGCACAGGGGGAAGGGGGCTACACCTTC
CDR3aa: CASSKAQGEGGYTF

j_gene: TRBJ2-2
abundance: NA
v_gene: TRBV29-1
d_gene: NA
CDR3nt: TGCAGCGTTGCAGGGACATCCGCGAACACCGGGGAGCTGTTTTTT
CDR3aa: CSVAGTSANTGELFF

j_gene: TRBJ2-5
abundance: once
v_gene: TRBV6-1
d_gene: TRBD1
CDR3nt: TGTGCCAGCACCCCGGGACAGGGAGGAGAGACCCAGTACTTC
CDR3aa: CASTPGQGGETQYF

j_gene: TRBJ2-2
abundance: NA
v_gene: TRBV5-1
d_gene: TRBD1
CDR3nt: TGCGCCAGCAGCAAGGACAGGGGGGTCGGGGAGCTGTTTTTT
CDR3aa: CASSKDRGVGELFF

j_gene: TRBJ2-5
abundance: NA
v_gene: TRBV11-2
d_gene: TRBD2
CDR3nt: TGTGCCAGCAGCGCGACTAGCGGGAGGGAGACCCAGTACTTC
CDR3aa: CASSATSGRETQYF

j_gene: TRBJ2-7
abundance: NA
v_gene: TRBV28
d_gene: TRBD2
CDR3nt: TGTGCCAGCAGTTCGTCACTAGCGGGAGTTATCTACGAGCAGTACTTC
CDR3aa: CASSSSLAGVIYEQYF

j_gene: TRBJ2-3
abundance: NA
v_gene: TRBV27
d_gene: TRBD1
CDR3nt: TGTGCCACCCCAGGGGGCATGGATACGCAGTATTTT
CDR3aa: CATPGGMDTQYF